Listed below are T cell receptor beta chains from one sample, sequenced in a study of blood T cell repertoires in COVID-19. The table came from immunoSEQ multiplex PCR; TCRdb's copy has only in-frame clones and leaves some out. The table lists about 190,000 clones, roughly 80% of them singletons. Sequencing was carried out using PBMCs or T cells enriched from blood (not recorded which). The receptors here all came from a woman aged 25 to 39 who had recovered from COVID-19. CDR3s include the opening cysteine and the closing phenylalanine or tryptophan. The D gene is left open where the match is weak. Not every row has a clone size; where given, it reads once, few, many or a size class.

j_gene | v_gene | abundance | d_gene | CDR3aa | CDR3nt
TRBJ1-1 | TRBV3-1/TRBV3-2 | few | TRBD1 | CASSTHRGLMNTEAFF | TGTGCCAGCAGCACGCACAGGGGGCTCATGAACACTGAAGCTTTCTTT
TRBJ2-3 | TRBV5-1 | once | - | CASSLFETGVRTQYF | TGCGCCAGCAGCTTATTTGAAACGGGGGTGCGTACGCAGTATTTT
TRBJ2-5 | TRBV5-6 | once | - | CASSLVVPETQYF | TGTGCCAGCAGCTTAGTAGTTCCAGAGACCCAGTACTTC
TRBJ2-4 | TRBV7-2 | - | TRBD2 | CASSRASGENIQYF | TGTGCCAGCAGCCGCGCTAGCGGGGAAAACATTCAGTACTTC
TRBJ1-5 | TRBV19 | once | - | CASSVQDRGFNQPQHF | TGTGCCAGTAGTGTTCAAGACCGGGGGTTCAATCAGCCCCAGCATTTT
TRBJ1-2 | TRBV20-1 | - | TRBD1 | CRLGGYYGYTF | TGCAGGTTAGGGGGCTACTATGGCTACACCTTC
TRBJ2-1 | TRBV7-9 | - | TRBD1 | CASSQVPGGNEQFF | TGTGCCAGCAGCCAAGTCCCAGGGGGCAATGAGCAGTTCTTC
TRBJ2-7 | TRBV7-2 | once | TRBD1 | CASSPERGQGAYEQYF | TGTGCCAGCAGCCCAGAGCGGGGACAGGGGGCTTACGAGCAGTACTTC
TRBJ2-1 | TRBV19 | - | - | CASTLEGRNPYNEQFF | TGTGCCAGTACACTTGAGGGGAGGAACCCCTACAATGAGCAGTTCTTC
TRBJ1-2 | TRBV29-1 | - | - | CSVVGGEHWNGYTF | TGCAGCGTTGTGGGAGGGGAGCACTGGAATGGCTACACCTTC
TRBJ2-4 | TRBV5-1 | - | TRBD2 | CASSSLAGGHPIQYF | TGCGCCAGCAGCTCCCTAGCGGGGGGGCACCCCATTCAGTACTTC
TRBJ2-2 | TRBV5-8 | - | - | CASSLVGLNTGELFF | TGTGCCAGCAGCTTAGTGGGGCTGAACACCGGGGAGCTGTTTTTT